Listed below are T cell receptor beta chains from one sample, sequenced in a study of Ad26.COV2.S vaccination and SARS-CoV-2 variants. Sequencing used immunoSEQ multiplex PCR; TCRdb keeps in-frame clones, though not all of them. The repertoire holds hundreds of thousands of clones, with about 88% as singletons. Source: peripheral blood, taken in a trial of Ad26.COV2.S vaccine versus placebo. Receptors originate from a person between 18 and 65 years old who received the Ad26.COV2.S COVID-19 vaccine or a placebo. The CDR3 runs from the conserved cysteine through the conserved F or W. Fields, in order: D gene, V gene, J gene, clone size, CDR3 protein, CDR3 DNA. The D gene is left open where the match is weak. Clone size, where shown, is once, few, many, or a class for clones that have expanded.

-	TRBV7-3	TRBJ2-1	-	CASSFGSRGPHNEQFF	TGTGCCAGCAGCTTTGGATCCCGGGGGCCGCACAATGAGCAGTTCTTC
-	TRBV18	TRBJ2-5	-	CASSATGFRETQYF	TGTGCCAGCTCAGCCACAGGGTTTCGAGAGACCCAGTACTTC
-	TRBV7-2	TRBJ2-7	-	CASSLNGASGRYEQYF	TGTGCCAGCAGCTTAAATGGGGCATCGGGCCGCTACGAGCAGTACTTC
-	TRBV4-3	TRBJ2-2	few	CASSQDGVGGELFF	TGCGCCAGCAGCCAAGATGGGGTTGGCGGGGAGCTGTTTTTT
-	TRBV30	TRBJ2-1	-	CAWSVIAGGNEQFF	TGTGCCTGGAGTGTGATAGCCGGCGGTAATGAGCAGTTCTTC
-	TRBV3-1/TRBV3-2	TRBJ2-1	-	CASSPLGQGGGSEQFF	TGTGCCAGCAGCCCACTCGGACAGGGCGGGGGCAGCGAGCAGTTCTTC
-	TRBV4-3	TRBJ2-3	-	CASSQDKSTGSDTQYF	TGCGCCAGCAGCCAAGATAAGAGTACGGGCTCGGATACGCAGTATTTT
-	TRBV7-3	TRBJ2-1	-	CASSLIGGVSYNEQFF	TGTGCCAGCAGCTTAATAGGTGGGGTCTCCTACAATGAGCAGTTCTTC
TRBD2	TRBV5-1	TRBJ2-3	-	CASGVLAGVVDTQYF	TGCGCCAGCGGCGTACTAGCGGGAGTCGTGGATACGCAGTATTTT
TRBD2	TRBV7-9	TRBJ2-3	-	CASSSPGLAGVLADTQYF	TGTGCCAGCAGCTCTCCGGGACTAGCGGGAGTTTTGGCAGATACGCAGTATTTT
TRBD2	TRBV3-1/TRBV3-2	TRBJ2-1	-	CASSPGLAGAYEQFF	TGTGCCAGCAGCCCGGGGCTAGCGGGGGCCTATGAGCAGTTCTTC
-	TRBV12-3/TRBV12-4	TRBJ1-2	-	CASSFDSSYGYTF	TGTGCCAGCAGTTTTGACAGCTCCTATGGCTACACCTTC
-	TRBV11-1	TRBJ2-1	-	CASSGQNIEQFF	TGTGCCAGCAGCGGGCAGAATATTGAGCAGTTCTTC
-	TRBV2	TRBJ2-3	-	CASSDGGSGRTDTQYF	TGTGCCAGCAGTGACGGGGGAAGCGGGCGCACAGATACGCAGTATTTT
-	TRBV30	TRBJ2-5	-	CAWSTSQETQYF	TGTGCCTGGAGTACTAGCCAAGAGACCCAGTACTTC
-	TRBV19	TRBJ2-3	-	CASRDQGGGADTQYF	TGTGCCAGTAGAGACCAAGGAGGGGGGGCGGATACGCAGTATTTT
-	TRBV9	TRBJ2-2	-	CASSVVSRGEESARGELFF	TGTGCCAGCAGCGTAGTGTCCCGCGGAGAGGAGTCTGCGCGGGGGGAGCTGTTTTTT
-	TRBV6-2/TRBV6-3	TRBJ2-5	-	CASSYRGAFGTAPTQYF	TGTGCCAGCAGTTATCGGGGGGCTTTTGGCACCGCTCCGACCCAGTACTTC
-	TRBV7-2	TRBJ1-1	-	CASSLRRDTTEAFF	TGTGCCAGCAGCTTACGGAGGGATACCACTGAAGCTTTCTTT
-	TRBV19	TRBJ2-1	-	CASAHPSGYNEQFF	TGTGCCTCGGCACACCCCTCGGGTTACAATGAGCAGTTCTTC
TRBD2	TRBV18	TRBJ2-5	-	CASSPGGRAEETQYF	TGTGCCAGCTCACCTGGCGGGAGGGCCGAGGAGACCCAGTACTTC
-	TRBV2	TRBJ1-3	-	CASRGDFVNTIYF	TGTGCCAGCAGGGGGGACTTCGTCAACACCATATATTTT
-	TRBV10-3	TRBJ2-1	-	CAISVPDHNEQFF	TGTGCCATCAGTGTACCGGATCACAATGAGCAGTTCTTC
-	TRBV2	TRBJ1-2	-	CASKVGAEAYGYTF	TGTGCCAGCAAAGTAGGGGCAGAAGCGTATGGCTACACCTTC
TRBD2	TRBV10-3	TRBJ2-5	-	CAINPGGRRQETQYF	TGTGCCATCAACCCGGGGGGGCGGAGGCAAGAGACCCAGTACTTC
TRBD1	TRBV12-3/TRBV12-4	TRBJ1-2	-	CASSSQTGAGYTF	TGTGCCAGCAGCTCCCAGACAGGGGCCGGCTACACCTTC
TRBD1	TRBV6-6	TRBJ1-2	few	CASTLGQGLYGYTF	TGTGCCAGCACCTTGGGACAGGGACTCTATGGCTACACCTTC
-	TRBV19	TRBJ2-1	-	CASSRDGYNEQFF	TGTGCCAGTAGTAGGGACGGATACAATGAGCAGTTCTTC
-	TRBV18	TRBJ1-4	-	CASSLRGGQLFF	TGTGCCAGCTCACTGCGAGGGGGACAATTGTTTTTT